These T cell receptor beta chains were read from a single sample in a study of cytomegalovirus exposure and HLA in healthy donors. The data were produced by immunoSEQ multiplex PCR, yet TCRdb's version contains in-frame clones alone and is incomplete. The sample includes around 190,000 clones, approximately 79% of them seen just once. Sequenced: PBMCs. These receptors were collected from a woman younger than 45 in good health and CMV-seropositive. The conserved cysteine and the conserved F or W are not part of the CDR3 here.

TRBV7-6,ASSLEAGGPSQETQY
TRBV7-9,ASSPGTGGNEQF
TRBV5-4,ASSLTGRAGETQY
TRBV6-5,ASSNPSGGANEQF
TRBV28,ATSTPAYEQY
TRBV28,ASSSIRRTSGRSYEQY
TRBV6-5,ASSYSFMGDEQY
TRBV5-6,ASSSPQTANTEAF
TRBV20-1,SARKGNEQY
TRBV9,ASSVVEETQY
TRBV5-6,ASSLRAGISEKLF
TRBV30,AWSVEEFTEAF
TRBV7-9,AWRLAGSSGANVLT
TRBV18,ASSPAEQGNSPLH
TRBV27,ASTAGGDYGYT
TRBV19,ASSIAPSSYEQY
TRBV6-5,ASGGGSYEQY
TRBV11-2,ASSSGTLQLRGQF
TRBV10-3,AISVEQAYNEQF
TRBV4-2,ASSYRGLPNTGELF
TRBV7-2,ASSLNRGGIDEQF
TRBV5-1,ASSSGTGGGNSPLH
TRBV15,ATSRDRGSTGEQY
TRBV5-6,ASSLAHGSGYNEQF
TRBV7-2,ASSEGLPSEQY
TRBV18,ASSLTGEGYGYT
TRBV20-1,SAPRGLEQY
TRBV12-5,ASGLTGRYGYT
TRBV4-1,ASSQESGRRYSPLH
TRBV4-1,ASSPLQGAFGYT
TRBV2,ASSIDRGSGNEKLF
TRBV5-4,ASSGAGQGAERAF
TRBV4-1,ASSQEGLAGGYQETQY
TRBV7-2,ASSPATAGGWDTQY
TRBV29-1,SVATRDRTYPWDEKLF
TRBV30,ASERVAGPRETQY
TRBV4-3,ASSQDHEVMNTEAF
TRBV5-1,ASSLGIGSYGYT